One and the same sample provided the 27 T cell receptor beta chains below, sequenced in a study of regulatory T cells in long-lasting Graves disease. Time point specified: persistent/refractory GD, antithyroid drugs over 5 years with positive TRAb. There was RNA extracted from PBMCs, and the TCR library was made from it. Both iRepertoire HTBI primers and Arm-PCR of CDR3 regions were used to build the TCR beta libraries. One entry per CDR3 protein, called by TCRdb with MiXCR from the multiplex PCR reads. In the table there are some 300,000 distinct CDR3 sequences, around a fifth of which are singletons. The sequencing used peripheral blood mononuclear cells (PBMCs), collected when the disease was refractory, from a patient treated with antithyroid drugs. These receptors were obtained from a female donor with Graves disease.

Points on this clonotype: At one of its ends the junction is not consistent with the germline gene, which may arise from a read error. The V gene is TRBV6-7, the J gene TRBJ1-1; D remains ambiguous. TRBV6-7 is identified as an open reading frame with a role that is uncertain. The CDR3 spans 13 residues. The CDR3 nucleotides are TGTGCCAGTACCCCCGTTGGGAACACTGGAGCTTTCTTT. This codes for CASTPVGNTGAFF.

In this sample, this clonotype turned up many times. The chain uses TRBV20-1 and TRBJ1-4, with 7 nucleotides matching TRBD1. J was trimmed by 2 bases and V by 3 bases; bases with no gene match: 3. This CDR3 contains 14 residues. In germline, CDR1 is DFQATT, CDR2 SNEGSKA (reference sequence). In DNA form, the CDR3 reads TGCAGTGCTAGGACAGGGACGACTAATGAAAAACTGTTTTTT. Its protein is CSARTGTTNEKLFF.

This clonotype was detected ten times or more. The V and J genes are TRBV19 and TRBJ2-7, with 9 bases that match TRBD1. The V gene end was trimmed by 6 bases and the J gene end by 5 bases; junction bases not matched to a gene: 8. This CDR3 spans 14 amino acids. Germline V gene lookup returns CDR1 LNHDA and CDR2 SQIVND (reference sequence). The CDR3 loop is CASRPGQGIHEQYF. Written as DNA, the CDR3 is TGTGCCAGTAGACCGGGACAGGGTATCCACGAGCAGTACTTC.

With respect to this clonotype: A read error may explain this, as a much larger clone is one base away. The chain combines TRBV13 with TRBJ1-2, with unresolved D. V lost 7 bases, J lost 4 bases, and 13 bases lay in between. CDR1 and CDR2 from the germline V gene are PRHDT and FYEKMQ (reference sequence). The CDR3 length is 13 residues. In DNA, the CDR3 is TGTGCCAGCAACCGAGGGCCTTCCTATGGCTACACCTTC. Translated: CASNRGPSYGYTF.

At least ten counts were recorded for this clonotype. The gene calls are TRBV27 and TRBJ2-6; D is unresolved. The germline gives CDR1 MNHEY, CDR2 SMNVEV (reference sequence). Deletions cut 8 bases from V and 0 bases from J, with 11 bases between. CDR3 size: 15 residues. The CDR3 DNA reads as TGTGCCAGCTCTAGACTGAGCTCTGGGGCCAACGTCCTGACTTTC. Residues: CASSRLSSGANVLTF.

This clonotype has ten or more counts. This sequence joins TRBV15 and TRBJ1-1, with TRBD1 as a possible D gene (5 bases). The germline V gene has CDR1 LNHNV and CDR2 YYDKDF (reference sequence). The ends were cut back, 6 bases at V and 4 bases at J, with 21 bases in the middle. The CDR3 extends over 16 amino acids. CDR3 loop: CATSTSWDPDGTEAFF. CDR3 nucleotides: TGTGCCACCAGTACTAGTTGGGACCCCGATGGCACTGAAGCTTTCTTT.

The chain employs TRBV5-1 and TRBJ1-1; tentative D call: TRBD1 (6 bases). The germline V and J ends were trimmed by 4 bases and 4 bases, with 14 bases remaining between them. The CDR3 consists of 14 residues. CDR1 and CDR2 from the germline V gene are SGHRS and YFSETQ. Written as DNA, the CDR3 is TGCGCCAGCAGCCAAATACAGGGCCGCACTGAAGCTTTCTTT. Residues: CASSQIQGRTEAFF.

The chain carries TRBV4-1 and TRBJ2-7; 8 nucleotides line up with TRBD2. Germline trimming cut 2 bases from V and 0 bases from J; bases unmatched to any gene: 3. Germline V gives CDR1 MGHRA, CDR2 YSYEKL. This CDR3 region has 15 residues. The chain's CDR3 is CASSQRGGGSYEQYF. The CDR3 DNA follows: TGCGCCAGCAGCCAACGGGGGGGGGGCTCCTACGAGCAGTACTTC.

This clonotype was detected ten times or more. The chain recombines TRBV28 with TRBJ1-6; D perhaps matches TRBD1 (6 bases). The CDR3 has 21 amino acids. Germline lookup yields CDR1 MDHEN and CDR2 SYDVKM. V was trimmed by 5 bases and J by 0 bases, leaving 26 bases between them. DNA for the CDR3: TGTGCCAGCAGTATACACCCCGACAGGTTGCTCATGAGCTCCTATAATTCACCCCTCCACTTT. Its protein product is CASSIHPDRLLMSSYNSPLHF.

This clonotype was counted ten times or more. The J gene is TRBJ2-2, the V gene TRBV28; D is possibly TRBD1 (6 bases). Germline V lookup: CDR1 MDHEN, CDR2 SYDVKM. V was shortened by 6 bases and J by 5 bases, with 25 bases between the two germline ends. The CDR3 has 18 amino acids. The CDR3 here is CASSLTLLQGPGTGELFF. The CDR3 nucleotides read TGTGCCAGCAGCCTAACCCTACTACAGGGACCGGGGACCGGGGAGCTGTTTTTT.

This clonotype was seen repeatedly, ten times or more. The rearrangement joins TRBV28 to TRBJ2-7, with TRBD2 matching 9 bases. Germline V gene lookup returns CDR1 MDHEN and CDR2 SYDVKM. The V gene end was trimmed by 3 bases and the J gene end by 9 bases; junction bases not matched to a gene: 3. The CDR3 runs 12 residues. CDR3 in DNA: TGTGCCAGCAGTTTTCTAGCGGGGAGGCAGTACTTC. Protein: CASSFLAGRQYF.

This clonotype has just a few counts. V gene TRBV4-1 combines with J gene TRBJ2-7, with D possibly matching TRBD2 (5 bases). Germline CDR1 MGHRA, CDR2 YSYEKL. The ends were cut back, 1 base at V and 3 bases at J, with 19 bases in the middle. The length of the CDR3 is 17 residues. The CDR3 DNA reads as TGCGCCAGCAGCCAAGTCGGCGGAGCGGCAGCTAACTACGAGCAGTACTTC. It yields the protein CASSQVGGAAANYEQYF.

This clonotype was observed many times. V and J are TRBV3-1 and TRBJ1-2; the D gene is possibly TRBD1 (5 bases). Trimming pared 4 bases from V and 8 bases from J, leaving 20 bases between. The CDR3 extends over 15 amino acids. The germline CDR1 and CDR2 sequences are LGHDT and YNNKEL (reference sequence). CDR3 sequence reads: CASSRNTQGMEGYTF. Written as DNA, the CDR3 is TGTGCCAGCAGCCGCAACACTCAGGGTATGGAGGGCTACACCTTC.

This clonotype was seen repeatedly, ten times or more. The chain carries TRBV15 and TRBJ2-7; D gene ambiguous. Germline values: CDR1 LNHNV, CDR2 YYDKDF (reference sequence). The V gene lost 5 bases and the J gene lost 6 bases, with 14 bases spanning the gap. The CDR3 length is 13 residues. The CDR3 DNA sequence: TGTGCCACCAGCCGTGACCTCCCAACCGAGCAGTACTTC. Amino acids: CATSRDLPTEQYF.

This clonotype was seen ten or more times. This sequence joins TRBV6-1 and TRBJ2-7; D unresolved. CDR3 length equals 12 residues. Germline loops: CDR1 MNHNS, CDR2 SASEGT. V lost 1 base to trimming and J lost 3 bases, with 4 bases between them. CDR3 residues: CASSEVDYEQYF. CDR3 in DNA: TGTGCCAGCAGTGAAGTGGACTACGAGCAGTACTTC.

This clonotype was picked up one time. This chain links TRBV29-1 with TRBJ1-2; D perhaps matches TRBD1 (5 bases). The CDR3 has 11 residues. With 4 bases removed from V and 6 bases from J, the gap between germline ends came to 9 bases. Per the germline V gene, CDR1 is SQVTM and CDR2 is ANQGSEA. The CDR3 spells CSVAGGNGYTF. The DNA for the CDR3 is TGCAGCGTTGCGGGGGGAAATGGCTACACCTTC.

This clonotype showed up many times. DNA of the CDR3: TGTGCCAGCAGCAGCGGGGCCTCCTACGAGCAGTACTTC. Translating it yields CASSSGASYEQYF. The chain has TRBV28 and TRBJ2-7, with 7 positions matching TRBD2. The junction had 2 bases not matched to a gene; V was cut back by 6 bases and J by 0 bases. The CDR3 is made up of 13 amino acids. Germline V CDR1 and CDR2: MDHEN, SYDVKM.

The V and J genes are TRBV28 and TRBJ2-5, with TRBD1 identical over 8 bases. Germline CDR1 is MDHEN and CDR2 is SYDVKM. The trim removed 1 base at V and 3 bases at J, leaving 13 bases unmatched. The CDR3 is 18 residues long. CDR3 protein: CASSLSGQGSLGEETQYF. The DNA of the CDR3 is TGTGCCAGCAGTTTATCAGGACAGGGTAGTCTGGGAGAAGAGACCCAGTACTTC.

Comments on this clonotype: A read error may explain this, as a much larger clone is one base away. The V call is TRBV6-2 or TRBV6-3, the J call TRBJ2-2; tentative D call: TRBD2 (6 bases). This CDR3 has 15 residues. The germline V gene encodes CDR1 MNHEY and CDR2 SVGEGT. The DNA for the CDR3 is TGTGCCACCTTACCCGGGTTCTCGAGCACCGGGGGGCTGTTTTTT. Its protein is CATLPGFSSTGGLFF.

At least ten counts were recorded for this clonotype. The rearrangement uses TRBV28 and TRBJ1-1, with D uncertain. The V end was cut by 2 bases, the J end by 0 bases, with 7 bases between. This CDR3 region has 14 residues. From germline, CDR1 is MDHEN and CDR2 SYDVKM. CDR3 sequence reads: CASSLATMNTEAFF. As DNA, the CDR3 is TGTGCCAGCAGTTTAGCCACAATGAACACTGAAGCTTTCTTT.

This clonotype has only one observation. The V and J genes are TRBV29-1 and TRBJ2-6; no clear D gene. The CDR3 is made up of 15 amino acids. V was clipped by 3 bases and J by 1 base, with 10 bases between them. The germline gives CDR1 SQVTM, CDR2 ANQGSEA. The CDR3 region is CSVEAKLSGANVLTF. DNA for the CDR3: TGCAGCGTTGAGGCCAAGCTATCTGGGGCCAACGTCCTGACTTTC. Complete variable domain (other parts from reference TRBV29-1 and TRBJ2-6): SAVISQKPSRDICQRGTSLTIQCQVDSQVTMMFWYRQQPGQSLTLIATANQGSEATYESGFVIDKFPISRPNLTFSTLTVSNMSPEDSSIYLCSVEAKLSGANVLTFGAGSRLTVL.

This clonotype occurred a few times. This chain uses TRBV7-9 with TRBJ1-6; possible D gene TRBD1, 6 bases. The CDR3 consists of 13 residues. Germline values: CDR1 SEHNR, CDR2 FQNEAQ (reference sequence). Between the trimmed V and J ends, which lost 5 bases and 7 bases, there was a span of 9 bases. Here the CDR3 reads CASSTTGNSPLHF. The CDR3 nucleotides are TGTGCCAGCAGCACTACAGGGAATTCACCCCTCCACTTT.

This clonotype came up a few times. The rearrangement links TRBV30 to TRBJ1-2; D remains unclear. The CDR3 has 13 residues. Trimming removed 0 bases at V and 1 base at J, with 6 bases between. Germline CDR1 GTSNPN, CDR2 SVGIG (reference sequence). The CDR3 coding sequence is TGTGCCTGGAGTGTAGCACTTAACTATGGCTACACCTTC. Translation: CAWSVALNYGYTF.

In this sample, this clonotype turned up a few times. This chain connects TRBV11-2 to TRBJ2-5; D call uncertain. The CDR3 totals 16 residues. The V end lost 3 bases, the J end lost 1 base, and 15 bases lay between the germline ends. Germline CDR1 reads SGHAT; CDR2 reads FQNNGV. The CDR3 protein is CASSLKGTVIQETQYF. The CDR3 DNA is TGTGCCAGCAGCTTGAAGGGTACCGTGATCCAAGAGACCCAGTACTTC.

This clonotype appeared many times. This chain connects TRBV7-3 to TRBJ2-5, with D possibly being TRBD2 (5 bases). Germline CDR1 and CDR2: SGHTA and FQGTGA. The germline V and J ends were trimmed by 0 bases and 0 bases, with 5 bases remaining between them. This CDR3 region has 14 residues. The CDR3, as DNA: TGTGCCAGCAGCTTAACGGGAGACCAAGAGACCCAGTACTTC. This codes for CASSLTGDQETQYF. Full variable domain (rest looked up from reference TRBV7-3 and TRBJ2-5): GAGVSQTPSNKVTEKGKYVELRCDPISGHTALYWYRQSLGQGPEFLIYFQGTGAADDSGLPNDRFFAVRPEGSVSTLKIQRTERGDSAVYLCASSLTGDQETQYFGPGTRLLVL.

There are many counts of this clonotype. The chain joins TRBV11-2 to TRBJ2-7, with TRBD2 matching 8 bases. CDR3 size: 17 residues. The germline V gene encodes CDR1 SGHAT and CDR2 FQNNGV. The V gene end was trimmed by 3 bases and the J gene end by 0 bases; junction bases not matched to a gene: 10. The CDR3 nucleotides are TGTGCCAGCAGCTTCGCCGGGTTAGCGGGGTCCTCCTACGAGCAGTACTTC. Translated: CASSFAGLAGSSYEQYF.

About this clonotype itself: At one end the junction does not follow the germline gene, possibly because of a read error. The chain links TRBV6-1 to TRBJ1-1, with D possibly being TRBD1 (5 bases). CDR3 length: 15 amino acids. The germline V gene has CDR1 MNHNS and CDR2 SASEGT. The CDR3 is CASREVGRMNTEAFF. The CDR3 nucleotides are TGTGCCAGCAGAGAAGTGGGGCGCATGAACACTGAAGCTTTCTTT.